The 20 T cell receptor beta chains reported below all come from one sample, sequenced in a study of cytomegalovirus exposure and HLA in healthy donors. The primer mix had 60 Vbeta and 13 Jbeta primers. The repertoire was sequenced with immunoSEQ multiplex PCR; TCRdb's copy has only in-frame clones and lacks some. The sample consists of 150,000 to 200,000 clones, 55% to 65% of them appearing once. The sequenced sample was PBMCs. All receptors come from a man between 40 and 49 years old in good health and CMV-seronegative.

By sample fraction, this clone is medium-sized (0.01 to 0.1%). The rearrangement links TRBV15 to TRBJ2-3, with 8 positions matching TRBD2. The CDR3 is 15 amino acids. Germline V CDR1 and CDR2: LNHNV, YYDKDF (reference sequence). The V gene end was trimmed by 5 bases and the J gene end by 5 bases; junction bases not matched to a gene: 9. CDR3 coding DNA: TGTGCCACCAGCGGACCGGGACTAGGTGGAGATACGCAGTATTTT. Amino acids: CATSGPGLGGDTQYF.

Worth noting for this clone: The sample carries other DNA sequences with the same CDR3. The genes are TRBV19 and TRBJ1-1; D not resolved. CDR3 size: 13 residues. CDR1 and CDR2 from the germline V gene are LNHDA and SQIVND (reference sequence). V lost 5 bases to trimming and J lost 3 bases, with 10 bases between them. The CDR3, as DNA: TGTGCCAGTAGTCCAACGGGGTACACTGAAGCTTTCTTT. Protein product: CASSPTGYTEAFF.

This clone was counted a few times. The V and J genes are TRBV19 and TRBJ2-1; 9 nucleotides agree with TRBD1. The CDR3 length is 12 residues. Germline loops: CDR1 LNHDA, CDR2 SQIVND (reference sequence). After removal of 6 bases from V and 6 bases from J, the junction contained 0 bases not matched to a gene. This CDR3 is CASRTGGNEQFF. Written as DNA, the CDR3 is TGTGCCAGTAGGACAGGGGGCAATGAGCAGTTCTTC.

CDR3 region: CATSRGRETQYF. The DNA of the CDR3 is TGTGCCACCTCTAGGGGGCGGGAGACCCAGTACTTC. The chain couples TRBV15 to TRBJ2-5; 7 bases are a match to TRBD1. CDR1 and CDR2 from the germline V gene are LNHNV and YYDKDF (reference sequence). CDR3 size: 12 residues. V dropped 8 bases and J dropped 5; count of bases not matched to a gene: 5.

This rearrangement joins TRBV27 to TRBJ2-3; 7 bases match TRBD1. CDR1 is MNHEY and CDR2 is SMNVEV in the germline V gene (reference sequence). The CDR3 spans 12 residues. V lost 6 bases to trimming and J lost 4 bases; unmatched junction nucleotides: 1. CDR3 residues: CASRGGSDTQYF. In nucleotides, the CDR3 is TGTGCCAGCAGAGGGGGCTCAGATACGCAGTATTTT.

This clone was recorded a few times. The chain carries TRBV18 and TRBJ2-1; tentative D call: TRBD2 (6 bases). This CDR3 region has 14 residues. V was trimmed by 3 bases and J by 8 bases, leaving 14 bases between them. The V gene's germline CDR1 is KGHSH and CDR2 LQKENI. The CDR3 DNA is TGTGCCAGCTCACCTGGGACGGGCGGGGATGAGCAGTTCTTC. Translation: CASSPGTGGDEQFF.

V usage is TRBV7-9 and J usage is TRBJ2-5; 8 bases match TRBD1. V shed 8 bases, J shed 4 bases, and the junction held 6 bases outside the gene matches. Germline V gene lookup returns CDR1 SEHNR and CDR2 FQNEAQ (reference sequence). CDR3 length: 13 residues. The CDR3 is CASGQGAVETQYF. The CDR3 nucleotides are TGTGCCAGCGGCCAGGGGGCAGTAGAGACCCAGTACTTC.

The chain uses TRBV5-1 and TRBJ2-3; D is undetermined. The CDR3 length is 14 residues. V was clipped by 5 bases and J by 3 bases, with 13 bases between them. Per germline, CDR1 SGHRS and CDR2 YFSETQ. CDR3 in DNA: TGCGCCAGCAGGCCCCGACTGGAGACAGATACGCAGTATTTT. Translating it yields CASRPRLETDTQYF.

This chain links TRBV28 with TRBJ2-7, with D uncertain. The CDR3 sequence is 14 residues long. Looked up from germline, CDR1 is MDHEN and CDR2 is SYDVKM. Trimming took off 7 bases at V and 0 bases at J, with 13 bases between the two ends. CDR3 DNA: TGTGCCAGCACCTTTTTGGGCAACTCCTACGAGCAGTACTTC. Amino acid sequence: CASTFLGNSYEQYF.

V and J are TRBV6-1 and TRBJ2-2; TRBD2 aligns across 12 bases. CDR3 length equals 15 residues. Looked up from germline, CDR1 is MNHNS and CDR2 is SASEGT. Trimming took 8 bases from V and 0 from J; bases not matched to a gene: 1. CDR3 amino acids: CASRLAGANTGELFF. In DNA form, the CDR3 reads TGTGCCAGCCGACTAGCGGGGGCGAACACCGGGGAGCTGTTTTTT.

V usage is TRBV7-6 and J usage is TRBJ2-7; the match to TRBD2 covers 10 bases. J gave up 3 bases and V 4 bases, and 6 bases lay outside the gene matches. The V gene's germline CDR1 is SGHVS and CDR2 FNYEAQ. The CDR3 sequence is 15 residues long. The CDR3 is CASSSRAGGNYEQYF. The DNA of the CDR3 is TGTGCCAGCAGCTCGCGAGCGGGAGGGAACTACGAGCAGTACTTC.

V and J are TRBV6-1 and TRBJ2-1; possibly TRBD1 for D (6 bases). The CDR3 runs 19 residues. V was clipped by 4 bases and J by 2 bases, with 24 bases between them. Germline V gives CDR1 MNHNS, CDR2 SASEGT. CDR3 DNA sequence: TGTGCCAGCAGTGCCAGGGGTTTTGGAGCGGCCGGTCCCTACAATGAGCAGTTCTTC. It translates to CASSARGFGAAGPYNEQFF.

The CDR3 DNA reads TGCGCCAGCAGCTTCGGACTAGCGGAGGGCACAGATACGCAGTATTTT. Protein product: CASSFGLAEGTDTQYF. The gene calls are TRBV5-1 and TRBJ2-3; TRBD2 matches 10 bases. J gave up 1 base and V 2 bases, and 4 bases lay outside the gene matches. Germline-derived CDR1 and CDR2 are SGHRS and YFSETQ. This CDR3 is built from 16 residues.

This clone has only a few counts. CDR3 sequence: CASSPGLAGGSEQFF. The CDR3 DNA is TGTGCCAGCAGCCCTGGACTAGCGGGGGGGAGTGAGCAGTTCTTC. The J gene is TRBJ2-1, the V gene TRBV28; 15 bases align to TRBD2. The germline gives CDR1 MDHEN, CDR2 SYDVKM. V lost 6 bases to trimming and J lost 9 bases; unmatched junction nucleotides: 6. The CDR3 length is 15 residues.

V and J are TRBV27 and TRBJ2-7; TRBD1 matches 7 bases. The V gene end was trimmed by 5 bases and the J gene end by 3 bases; junction bases not matched to a gene: 7. The germline CDR1 and CDR2 sequences are MNHEY and SMNVEV (reference sequence). The CDR3 sequence is 14 residues long. The CDR3 DNA is TGTGCCAGCAGTGGCCGGGACAGACTCTACGAGCAGTACTTC. It codes for CASSGRDRLYEQYF.

The gene calls are TRBV5-5 and TRBJ2-3, with D maybe TRBD1 (5 bases). Germline CDR1 SGHKS, CDR2 YYEKEE (reference sequence). The ends were cut back, 4 bases at V and 1 base at J, with 13 bases in the middle. The CDR3 has 15 amino acids. The CDR3 region is CASSPEGARTDTQYF. The CDR3 DNA is TGTGCCAGCAGCCCCGAAGGGGCCCGCACAGATACGCAGTATTTT.

The V call is TRBV5-8, the J call TRBJ2-1, with 9 bases identical to TRBD1. The CDR3 sequence is 15 residues long. V lost 4 bases, J lost 3 bases, and 5 bases stayed unmatched. CDR1 and CDR2 (germline): SGHTS, YDEGEE. DNA for the CDR3: TGTGCCAGCAGCAATCCGGGACAGGGCTACAATGAGCAGTTCTTC. As protein: CASSNPGQGYNEQFF.

The V call is TRBV9, the J call TRBJ1-2, with 8 nucleotides matching TRBD1. Germline V gives CDR1 SGDLS, CDR2 YYNGEE. Germline trimming cut 3 bases from V and 5 bases from J; bases unmatched to any gene: 9. CDR3 size: 15 residues. CDR3 amino acids: CASSARQGTRYGYTF. The CDR3 DNA sequence: TGTGCCAGCAGCGCGCGACAGGGGACGCGGTATGGCTACACCTTC.

This clone was seen only a few times. This rearrangement joins TRBV6-5 to TRBJ2-4; 8 positions agree with TRBD2. This CDR3 has 15 residues. CDR1 and CDR2 from the germline V gene are MNHEY and SVGAGI. V gave up 8 bases and J gave up 3 bases; unmatched junction bases: 9. The CDR3 DNA reads TGTGCCAGCGGAAATAGCGGGATTGACAAAAACATTCAGTACTTC. Encoded protein: CASGNSGIDKNIQYF.

This sequence joins TRBV5-4 and TRBJ2-7; 8 nucleotides agree with TRBD1. The CDR3 is 14 residues long. Looked up from germline, CDR1 is SGHNT and CDR2 is YYREEE (reference sequence). V lost 4 bases to trimming and J lost 6 bases; unmatched junction nucleotides: 9. CDR3 nucleotide sequence: TGTGCCAGCAGCCCTCGACAGGGGCTTAGCGAGCAGTACTTC. Protein product: CASSPRQGLSEQYF.